The 28 T cell receptor beta chains given below trace back to one sample, sequenced in a study of control samples from healthy donors and cancer patients. Clones were sequenced by immunoSEQ multiplex PCR, and TCRdb holds only the in-frame ones, with some missing. This table holds roughly 170,000 clones, 93% found once. Input material: blood. All receptors come from a woman aged 60-75 years in good health.

The V call is TRBV19, the J call TRBJ1-1; D call uncertain. This CDR3 is 13 amino acids long. CDR1 LNHDA and CDR2 SQIVND come from the germline V gene (reference sequence). V was pared by 3 bases and J by 2 bases, with 7 bases between. The CDR3 DNA sequence: TGTGCCAGTAGTATGAAGGGAAACACTGAAGCTTTCTTT. It specifies CASSMKGNTEAFF.

The rearrangement uses TRBV5-6 and TRBJ1-2; D unresolved. This CDR3 region has 13 residues. The germline V gene has CDR1 SGHDT and CDR2 YYEEEE. Trimming removed 1 base at V and 7 bases at J, with 11 bases between. The CDR3 spells CASSLRRPAGYTF. The CDR3 DNA follows: TGTGCCAGCAGCTTGCGGCGACCTGCTGGCTACACCTTC.

J is TRBJ1-5 and V is TRBV18; TRBD1 might be the D (5 bases). Trimming pared 4 bases from V and 4 bases from J, leaving 11 bases between. Germline V CDR1 and CDR2: KGHSH, LQKENI. CDR3 length: 14 amino acids. The CDR3 DNA is TGTGCCAGCTCACTGGGGGTCGGGAATCAGCCCCAGCATTTT. Protein product: CASSLGVGNQPQHF.

The gene calls are TRBV11-2 and TRBJ1-2; D remains ambiguous. The germline gives CDR1 SGHAT, CDR2 FQNNGV. This CDR3 region has 14 residues. The V and J ends lost 1 base and 6 bases respectively, with 12 bases between them. Here the CDR3 reads CASSLVRTSHGYTF. DNA for the CDR3: TGTGCCAGCAGCTTAGTCAGGACCTCGCATGGCTACACCTTC.

The chain uses TRBV6-4 and TRBJ1-1, with no clear D. CDR1 and CDR2 (germline): MRHNA, SNTAGT. Trimming took 4 bases from V and 8 from J, leaving 17 bases between them. There are 14 residues in the CDR3. The CDR3 spells CASSVSRSLGEAFF. The CDR3 DNA follows: TGTGCCAGCAGTGTTTCGCGATCCTTGGGGGAAGCTTTCTTT.

The chain employs TRBV12-3 or TRBV12-4 and TRBJ1-2; D remains unclear. Trimming took off 6 bases at V and 7 bases at J, with 15 bases between the two ends. The CDR3 spans 13 residues. The CDR3 DNA reads as TGTGCCAGCAGCCCGCTTCGAGGAGGTGGCTACACCTTC. It specifies CASSPLRGGGYTF.

This chain connects TRBV2 to TRBJ2-3, with 13 bases that match TRBD2. CDR3 length: 15 amino acids. Germline V gene sequence: CDR1 SNHLY, CDR2 FYNNEI. The J segment lost 7 bases and the V segment lost 5 bases, leaving 6 bases of the junction unmatched. CDR3 amino acids: CASSPTSGGANTQYF. The CDR3 DNA is TGTGCCAGCAGTCCTACTAGCGGGGGGGCAAATACGCAGTATTTT.

This sequence joins TRBV7-9 and TRBJ1-2; possible D gene TRBD1, 6 bases. CDR1 and CDR2 from the germline V gene are SEHNR and FQNEAQ (reference sequence). The CDR3 runs 15 residues. Trimming left V 1 base short and J 7 bases short, with 16 bases between. The CDR3 is CASSLEGQTVGGYTF. CDR3 nucleotide sequence: TGTGCCAGCAGCTTAGAAGGACAGACAGTAGGTGGCTACACCTTC.

In this sample, this clone turned up once. V and J are TRBV4-3 and TRBJ1-3, with 7 bases fitting TRBD1. Germline loops: CDR1 LGHNA, CDR2 YSLEER. The CDR3 extends over 16 amino acids. V was clipped by 1 base and J by 2 bases; unmatched bases: 5. CDR3 DNA: TGCGCCAGCAGCCAAGGCCCACAGGGGACTGGAAACACCATATATTTT. Its translation: CASSQGPQGTGNTIYF.

The chain links TRBV5-6 to TRBJ2-6, with unresolved D. The CDR3 contains 17 residues. The germline CDR1 and CDR2 sequences are SGHDT and YYEEEE. V gave up 5 bases and J gave up 0 bases, with 15 bases separating them. The CDR3 is CASRGLGPSSGANVLTF. CDR3 coding DNA: TGTGCCAGCAGAGGGCTCGGCCCCAGCTCTGGGGCCAACGTCCTGACTTTC.

V and J are TRBV12-3 or TRBV12-4 and TRBJ1-1; maybe TRBD1 (5 bases). CDR3 size: 13 residues. V was shortened by 6 bases and J by 7 bases, with 15 bases between the two germline ends. The CDR3 region is CASSQSQGVEAFF. In DNA, the CDR3 is TGTGCCAGCAGCCAAAGTCAGGGAGTTGAAGCTTTCTTT.

The V call is TRBV7-9, the J call TRBJ1-6, with 7 bases that match TRBD1. J gave up 6 bases and V 5 bases, and 10 bases lay outside the gene matches. The length of the CDR3 is 16 residues. Germline V lookup: CDR1 SEHNR, CDR2 FQNEAQ (reference sequence). CDR3 nucleotides: TGTGCCAGCAGCCAAGCAACAGGGGCAGGTAATTCACCCCTCCACTTT. Its protein is CASSQATGAGNSPLHF.

V and J are TRBV7-2 and TRBJ1-2; D unresolved. The CDR3 is 12 residues long. CDR1 is SGHTA and CDR2 is FQGNSA in the germline V gene. Trimming cost V 3 bases and J 6 bases, with 8 bases left between them. CDR3 DNA sequence: TGTGCCAGCAGCTTCGGGTGGGATGGCTACACCTTC. It encodes CASSFGWDGYTF.

The chain joins TRBV3-1 (or the pseudogene TRBV3-2) to TRBJ2-1; D unclear. This CDR3 has 11 amino acids. The germline V gene has CDR1 LGHDT and CDR2 YNNKEL (reference sequence). Trimming shortened V by 3 bases and J by 8 bases, and 5 bases separated the two germline ends. The CDR3 DNA reads TGTGCCAGCAGCCATCGCGATGAGCAGTTCTTC. As protein: CASSHRDEQFF.

The chain couples TRBV15 to TRBJ1-2; D is ambiguous. This CDR3 region has 16 residues. With 3 bases removed from V and 0 bases from J, the gap between germline ends came to 14 bases. CDR1 and CDR2 (germline): LNHNV, YYDKDF (reference sequence). The CDR3 protein is CATSRGAGRSNYGYTF. The CDR3 nucleotides are TGTGCCACCAGCAGGGGCGCCGGGAGATCTAACTATGGCTACACCTTC.

V and J are TRBV5-1 and TRBJ1-6; possible D gene TRBD1, 5 bases. The length of the CDR3 is 14 residues. The V gene lost 7 bases and the J gene lost 5 bases, with 13 bases spanning the gap. Germline CDR1 and CDR2: SGHRS and YFSETQ. The chain's CDR3 is CASGHGGDNSPLHF. CDR3 bases: TGCGCCAGCGGCCATGGGGGAGATAATTCACCCCTCCACTTT.

As concerns this clone: This specimen includes other DNA sequences encoding the same CDR3. The V and J genes are TRBV7-8 and TRBJ1-4, with D perhaps matching TRBD1 (5 bases). V was shortened by 5 bases and J by 8 bases, with 18 bases between the two germline ends. Germline V CDR1 and CDR2: SGHVS, FQNEAQ. CDR3 length: 15 amino acids. The CDR3 protein is CASSHGDSWSEKLFF. CDR3 sequence (DNA): TGTGCCAGCAGCCACGGAGACAGCTGGTCCGAAAAACTGTTTTTT.

V gene TRBV7-8 combines with J gene TRBJ2-7; D gene ambiguous. Trimming took 5 bases from V and 3 from J, leaving 17 bases between them. The CDR3 runs 15 residues. Germline CDR1 and CDR2: SGHVS and FQNEAQ. The CDR3 here is CASSRTTGFLYEQYF. In nucleotides, the CDR3 is TGTGCCAGCAGCCGTACAACGGGCTTTCTCTACGAGCAGTACTTC. The whole variable domain, remainder taken from reference TRBV7-8 and TRBJ2-7, is GAGVSQSPRYKVAKRGQDVALRCDPISGHVSLFWYQQALGQGPEFLTYFQNEAQLDKSGLPSDRFFAERPEGSVSTLKIQRTQQEDSAVYLCASSRTTGFLYEQYFGPGTRLTVT.

CDR3: CASIQARLEKLFF. CDR3 nucleotide sequence: TGTGCCAGTATTCAAGCAAGACTTGAAAAACTGTTTTTT. V and J are TRBV19 and TRBJ1-4; no firm D call. The CDR3 totals 13 residues. V was cut by 7 bases and J by 7 bases, with 13 bases left in between. Per germline, CDR1 LNHDA and CDR2 SQIVND (reference sequence).

V usage is TRBV11-3 and J usage is TRBJ2-2, with a tentative D call TRBD1 (6 bases). V lost 3 bases and J lost 7, with 12 bases in between. The CDR3 runs to 14 residues. Germline V gene sequence: CDR1 SGHNT, CDR2 YENEEA. In nucleotides, the CDR3 is TGTGCCAGCAGCTTTAGTGGACAGTACGGGGAGCTGTTTTTT. Translation: CASSFSGQYGELFF.

The gene calls are TRBV11-2 and TRBJ1-2; D gene unclear. This CDR3 spans 11 amino acids. Between the trimmed V and J ends, which lost 5 bases and 4 bases, there was a span of 5 bases. From germline, CDR1 is SGHAT and CDR2 FQNNGV. In nucleotides, the CDR3 is TGTGCCAGCAGCGACGGCTATGGCTACACCTTC. This encodes CASSDGYGYTF.

The V gene is TRBV10-3, the J gene TRBJ1-1; no firm D call. From germline, CDR1 is ENHRY and CDR2 SYGVKD. This CDR3 has 12 amino acids. With 4 bases removed from V and 6 bases from J, the gap between germline ends came to 9 bases. CDR3 loop: CAISVSGAEAFF. The CDR3 DNA is TGTGCCATCAGTGTTAGCGGGGCTGAAGCTTTCTTT.

The rearrangement joins TRBV5-5 to TRBJ1-1; 9 nucleotides align to TRBD1. J lost 4 bases, V lost 4 bases, and 11 bases had no gene match. Per the germline V gene, CDR1 is SGHKS and CDR2 is YYEKEE (reference sequence). This CDR3 spans 16 amino acids. The chain's CDR3 is CASSQRPGQGVTEAFF. The CDR3 DNA sequence: TGTGCCAGCAGCCAACGACCGGGACAGGGCGTCACTGAAGCTTTCTTT.

The V gene is TRBV6-6, the J gene TRBJ1-1; TRBD1 agrees at 9 bases. The CDR3 extends over 13 amino acids. The ends lost 11 bases at V and 4 bases at J; junction bases unmatched: 8. The germline gives CDR1 MNHNY, CDR2 SVGAGI (reference sequence). The CDR3 bases are TGTGCCGCACAGGGGGCTATGGGCACTGAAGCTTTCTTT. It encodes CAAQGAMGTEAFF.

J is TRBJ1-6 and V is TRBV6-2 or TRBV6-3, with a tentative D call TRBD1 (5 bases). Germline values: CDR1 MNHEY, CDR2 SVGEGT. The CDR3 loop spans 13 amino acids. Between the trimmed V and J ends, which lost 5 bases and 4 bases, there was a span of 6 bases. CDR3 in amino acids: CASSDSYNSPLHF. DNA of the CDR3: TGTGCCAGCAGTGACAGTTATAATTCACCCCTCCACTTT.

V gene TRBV19 combines with J gene TRBJ1-2; D call uncertain. Germline V CDR1 and CDR2: LNHDA, SQIVND (reference sequence). Trimming took 3 bases from V and 8 from J, leaving 13 bases between them. The length of the CDR3 is 13 residues. The CDR3 here is CASSIPGEVGYTF. The CDR3 DNA reads TGTGCCAGTAGTATCCCCGGGGAAGTCGGCTACACCTTC. The full variable domain, its missing parts supplied by reference TRBV19 and TRBJ1-2, is DGGITQSPKYLFRKEGQNVTLSCEQNLNHDAMYWYRQDPGQGLRLIYYSQIVNDFQKGDIAEGYSVSREKKESFPLTVTSAQKNPTAFYLCASSIPGEVGYTFGSGTRLTVV.

V and J are TRBV7-9 and TRBJ1-2; the D is unclear. This CDR3 is built from 11 residues. V shed 5 bases and J shed 10 bases, with 11 bases lying between them. CDR1 SEHNR and CDR2 FQNEAQ come from the germline V gene (reference sequence). In DNA, the CDR3 is TGTGCCAGCAGCCCTACAGACATCTACACCTTC. Translation gives CASSPTDIYTF.

The chain recombines TRBV5-6 with TRBJ1-5; TRBD1 agrees at 11 bases. This CDR3 has 18 amino acids. Germline values: CDR1 SGHDT, CDR2 YYEEEE. V dropped 3 bases and J dropped 1; count of bases not matched to a gene: 9. The CDR3, as DNA: TGTGCCAGCAGCTCCGGGACAGGGGGAATTTGGAGCAATCAGCCCCAGCATTTT. Translating it yields CASSSGTGGIWSNQPQHF. Full variable domain (missing parts from reference TRBV5-6 and TRBJ1-5): DAGVTQSPTHLIKTRGQQVTLRCSPKSGHDTVSWYQQALGQGPQFIFQYYEEEERQRGNFPDRFSGHQFPNYSSELNVNALLLGDSALYLCASSSGTGGIWSNQPQHFGDGTRLSIL.